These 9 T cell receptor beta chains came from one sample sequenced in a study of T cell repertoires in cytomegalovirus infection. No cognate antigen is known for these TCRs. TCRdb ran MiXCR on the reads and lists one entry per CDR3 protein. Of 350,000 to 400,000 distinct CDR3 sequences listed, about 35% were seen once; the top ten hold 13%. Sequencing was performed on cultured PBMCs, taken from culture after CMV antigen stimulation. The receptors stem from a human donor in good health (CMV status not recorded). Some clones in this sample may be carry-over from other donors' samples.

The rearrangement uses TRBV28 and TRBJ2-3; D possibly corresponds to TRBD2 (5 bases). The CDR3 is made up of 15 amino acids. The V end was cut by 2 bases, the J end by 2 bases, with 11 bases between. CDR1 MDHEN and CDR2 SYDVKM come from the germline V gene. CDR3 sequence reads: CASSLRSGYTDTQYF. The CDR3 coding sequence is TGTGCCAGCAGTTTAAGGAGCGGCTACACAGATACGCAGTATTTT.

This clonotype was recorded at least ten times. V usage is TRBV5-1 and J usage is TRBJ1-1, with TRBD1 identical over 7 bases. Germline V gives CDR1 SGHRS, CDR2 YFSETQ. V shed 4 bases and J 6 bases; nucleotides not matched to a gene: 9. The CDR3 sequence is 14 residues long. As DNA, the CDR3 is TGCGCCAGCAGCCACAGGGGTGTAATCGCTGAAGCTTTCTTT. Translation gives CASSHRGVIAEAFF.

CDR3 residues: CASSTTDANYNSPLHF. CDR3 in DNA: TGTGCCAGTAGTACCACGGACGCCAACTATAATTCACCCCTCCACTTT. The chain joins TRBV19 to TRBJ1-6; the D is unclear. There are 16 residues in the CDR3. Germline V lookup: CDR1 LNHDA, CDR2 SQIVND (reference sequence). The V and J ends lost 4 bases and 3 bases respectively, with 13 bases between them.

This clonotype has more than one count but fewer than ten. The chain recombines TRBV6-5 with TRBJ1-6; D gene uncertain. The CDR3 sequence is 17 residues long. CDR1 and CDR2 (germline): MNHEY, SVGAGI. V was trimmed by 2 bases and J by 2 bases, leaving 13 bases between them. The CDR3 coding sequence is TGTGCCAGCAGTTACATCGGCGGAAGCGCCTATAATTCACCCCTCCACTTT. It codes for CASSYIGGSAYNSPLHF.

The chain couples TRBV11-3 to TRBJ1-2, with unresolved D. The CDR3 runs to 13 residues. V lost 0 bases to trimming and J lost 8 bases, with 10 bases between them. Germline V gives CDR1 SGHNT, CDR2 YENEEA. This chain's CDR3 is CASSLDSLAGYTF. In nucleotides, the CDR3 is TGTGCCAGCAGCTTAGATAGTCTCGCGGGCTACACCTTC. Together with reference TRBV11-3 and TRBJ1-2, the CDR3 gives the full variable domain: EAGVVQSPRYKIIEKKQPVAFWCNPISGHNTLYWYLQNLGQGPELLIRYENEEAVDDSQLPKDRFSAERLKGVDSTLKIQPAELGDSAVYLCASSLDSLAGYTFGSGTRLTVV.

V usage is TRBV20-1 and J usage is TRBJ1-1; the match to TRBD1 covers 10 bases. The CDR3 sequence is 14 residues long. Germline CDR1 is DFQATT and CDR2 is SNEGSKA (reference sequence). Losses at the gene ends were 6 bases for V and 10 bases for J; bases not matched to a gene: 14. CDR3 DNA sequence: TGCAGTGCAAAACCGGGACAGGGGCGTAATGGAGCTTTCTTT. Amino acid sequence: CSAKPGQGRNGAFF.

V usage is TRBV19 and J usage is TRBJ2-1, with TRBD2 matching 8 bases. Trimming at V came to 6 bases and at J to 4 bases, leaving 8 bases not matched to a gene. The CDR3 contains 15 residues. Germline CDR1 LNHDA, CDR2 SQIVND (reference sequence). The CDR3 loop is CASSTTSGKYNEQFF. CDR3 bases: TGTGCCAGTAGCACCACTAGCGGAAAATACAATGAGCAGTTCTTC.

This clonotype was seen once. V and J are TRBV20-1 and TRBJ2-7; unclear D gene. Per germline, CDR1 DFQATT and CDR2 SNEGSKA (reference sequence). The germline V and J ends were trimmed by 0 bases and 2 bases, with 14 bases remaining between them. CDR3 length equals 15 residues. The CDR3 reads CSARDSSGRPYEQYV. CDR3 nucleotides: TGCAGTGCTAGAGATAGCAGTGGTCGGCCCTACGAGCAGTACGTC.

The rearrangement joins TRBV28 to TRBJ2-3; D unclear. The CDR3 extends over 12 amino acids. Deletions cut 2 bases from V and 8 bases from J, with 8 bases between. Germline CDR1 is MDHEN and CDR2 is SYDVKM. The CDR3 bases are TGTGCCAGCAGTTTACAACTCCGTACGCAGTATTTT. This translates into CASSLQLRTQYF.